This T cell receptor beta chain was retrieved from a study of blood T cell repertoires in COVID-19. The V end was cut by 3 bases, the J end by 1 base, with 7 bases between. The CDR3 extends over 13 amino acids. Germline CDR1 is SGHRS and CDR2 is YFSETQ. TCRdb's table, derived via immunoSEQ multiplex PCR, lists solely in-frame clones and lacks some. Of about 160,000 clones listed, approximately 87% are singletons. This TCR came from a woman aged 65 to 85 with acute or convalescent COVID-19. The sequenced sample consisted of peripheral blood. The chain couples TRBV5-1 to TRBJ1-1; a possible D gene is TRBD1 (6 bases). The CDR3 DNA reads as TGCGCCAGCAGCTCGGGACAGAACACTGAAGCTTTCTTT. Its protein product is CASSSGQNTEAFF.